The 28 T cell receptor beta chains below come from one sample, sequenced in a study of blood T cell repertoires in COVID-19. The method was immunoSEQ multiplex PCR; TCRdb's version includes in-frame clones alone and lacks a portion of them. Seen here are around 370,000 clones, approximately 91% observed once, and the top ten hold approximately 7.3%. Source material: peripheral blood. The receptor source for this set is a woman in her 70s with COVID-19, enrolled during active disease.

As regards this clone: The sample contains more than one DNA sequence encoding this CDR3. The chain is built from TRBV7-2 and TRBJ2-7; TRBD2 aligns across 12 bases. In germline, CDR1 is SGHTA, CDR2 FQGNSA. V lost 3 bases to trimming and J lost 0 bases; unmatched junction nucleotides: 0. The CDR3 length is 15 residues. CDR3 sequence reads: CASSLTSGSSYEQYF. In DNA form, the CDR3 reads TGTGCCAGCAGCTTGACTAGCGGGAGCTCCTACGAGCAGTACTTC.

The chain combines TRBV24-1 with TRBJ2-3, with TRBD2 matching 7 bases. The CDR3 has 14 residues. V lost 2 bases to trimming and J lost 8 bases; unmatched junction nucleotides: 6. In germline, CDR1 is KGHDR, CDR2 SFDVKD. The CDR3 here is CATSDWVGGGTQYF. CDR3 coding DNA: TGTGCCACCAGTGATTGGGTTGGCGGGGGTACGCAGTATTTT.

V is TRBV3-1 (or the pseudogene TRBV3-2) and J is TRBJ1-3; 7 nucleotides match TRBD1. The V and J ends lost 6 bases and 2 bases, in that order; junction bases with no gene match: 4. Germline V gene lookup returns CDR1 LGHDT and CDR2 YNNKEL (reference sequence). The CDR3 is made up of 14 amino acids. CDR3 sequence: CASRQTGPGNTIYF. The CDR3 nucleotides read TGTGCCAGCAGACAGACAGGGCCTGGAAACACCATATATTTT.

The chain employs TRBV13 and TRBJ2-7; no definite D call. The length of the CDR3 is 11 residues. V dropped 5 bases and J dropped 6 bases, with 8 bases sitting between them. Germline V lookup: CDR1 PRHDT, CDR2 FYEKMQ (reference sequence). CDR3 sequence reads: CASSTGFEQYF. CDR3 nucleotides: TGTGCCAGCAGCACCGGGTTCGAGCAGTACTTC.

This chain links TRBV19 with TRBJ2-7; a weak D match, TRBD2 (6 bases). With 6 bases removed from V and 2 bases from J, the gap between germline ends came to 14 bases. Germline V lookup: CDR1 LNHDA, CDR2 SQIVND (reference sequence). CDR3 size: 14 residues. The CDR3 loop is CASSTPGLTYEQYF. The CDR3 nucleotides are TGTGCCAGTAGCACCCCGGGACTGACCTACGAGCAGTACTTC.

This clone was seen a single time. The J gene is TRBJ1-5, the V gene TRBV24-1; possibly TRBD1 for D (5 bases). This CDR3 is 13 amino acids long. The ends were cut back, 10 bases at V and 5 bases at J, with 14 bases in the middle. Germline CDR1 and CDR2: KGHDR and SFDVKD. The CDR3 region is CATGAGYHQPQHF. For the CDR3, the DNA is TGTGCCACTGGGGCGGGATACCATCAGCCCCAGCATTTT.

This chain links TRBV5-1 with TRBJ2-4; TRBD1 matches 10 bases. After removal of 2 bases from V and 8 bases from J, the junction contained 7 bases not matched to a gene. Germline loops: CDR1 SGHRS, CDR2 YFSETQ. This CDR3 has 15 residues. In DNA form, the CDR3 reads TGCGCCAGCAGCTTCTCCGGGACAGGGGTTGACATTCAGTACTTC. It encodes CASSFSGTGVDIQYF.

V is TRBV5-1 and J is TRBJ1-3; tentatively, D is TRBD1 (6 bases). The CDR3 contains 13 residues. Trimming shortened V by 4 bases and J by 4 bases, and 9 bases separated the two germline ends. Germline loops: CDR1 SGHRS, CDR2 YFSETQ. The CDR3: CASSGTLGNTIYF. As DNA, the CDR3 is TGCGCCAGCAGCGGGACACTCGGAAACACCATATATTTT.

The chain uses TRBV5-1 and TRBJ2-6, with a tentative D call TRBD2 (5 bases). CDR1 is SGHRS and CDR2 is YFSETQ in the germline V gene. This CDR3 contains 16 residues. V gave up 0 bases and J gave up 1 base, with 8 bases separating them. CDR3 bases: TGCGCCAGCAGCTTGGGGAGGATGTCTGGGGCCAACGTCCTGACTTTC. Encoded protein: CASSLGRMSGANVLTF.

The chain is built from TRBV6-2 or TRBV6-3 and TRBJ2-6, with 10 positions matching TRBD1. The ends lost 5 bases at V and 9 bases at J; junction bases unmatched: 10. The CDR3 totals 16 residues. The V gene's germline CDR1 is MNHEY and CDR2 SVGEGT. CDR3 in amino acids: CASSKPGQGKGNVLTF. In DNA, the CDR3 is TGTGCCAGCAGTAAACCGGGACAGGGGAAAGGCAACGTCCTGACTTTC.

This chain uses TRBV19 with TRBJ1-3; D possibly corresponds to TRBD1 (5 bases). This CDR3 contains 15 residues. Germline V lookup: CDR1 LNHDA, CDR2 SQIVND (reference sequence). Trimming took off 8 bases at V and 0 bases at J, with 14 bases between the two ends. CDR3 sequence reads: CASSKTASSGNTIYF. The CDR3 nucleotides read TGTGCCAGTTCTAAGACAGCGAGCTCTGGAAACACCATATATTTT.

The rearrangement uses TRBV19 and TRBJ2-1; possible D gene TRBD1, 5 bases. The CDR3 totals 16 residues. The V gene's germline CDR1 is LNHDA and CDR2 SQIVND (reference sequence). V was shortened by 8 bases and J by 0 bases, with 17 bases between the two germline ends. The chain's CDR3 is CASLSRRASSYNEQFF. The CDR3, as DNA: TGTGCCAGTCTTTCCCGCAGGGCGAGCTCCTACAATGAGCAGTTCTTC.

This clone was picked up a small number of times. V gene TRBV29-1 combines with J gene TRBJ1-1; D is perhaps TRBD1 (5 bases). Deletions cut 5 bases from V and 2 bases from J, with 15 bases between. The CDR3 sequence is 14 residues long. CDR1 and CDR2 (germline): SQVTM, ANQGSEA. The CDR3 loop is CSVKEGSGNTEAFF. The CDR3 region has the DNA TGCAGCGTTAAGGAGGGGTCGGGTAACACTGAAGCTTTCTTT.

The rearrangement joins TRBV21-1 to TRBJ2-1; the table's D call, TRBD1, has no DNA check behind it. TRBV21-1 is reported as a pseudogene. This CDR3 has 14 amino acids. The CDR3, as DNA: TGTGCCAGCAGCATTGGGACAGGGGGTAATGAGCAGTTCTTC. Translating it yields CASSIGTGGNEQFF.

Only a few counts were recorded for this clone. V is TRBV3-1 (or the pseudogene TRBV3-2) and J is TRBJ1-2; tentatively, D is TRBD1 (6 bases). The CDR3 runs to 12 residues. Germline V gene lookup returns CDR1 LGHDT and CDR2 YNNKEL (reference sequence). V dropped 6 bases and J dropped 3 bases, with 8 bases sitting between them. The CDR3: CASRAGDYGYTF. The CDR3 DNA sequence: TGTGCCAGCAGGGCAGGGGACTATGGCTACACCTTC.

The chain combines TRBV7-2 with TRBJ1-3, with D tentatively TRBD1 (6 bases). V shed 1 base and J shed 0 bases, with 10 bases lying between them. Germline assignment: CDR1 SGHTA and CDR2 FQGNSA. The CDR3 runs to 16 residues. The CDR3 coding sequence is TGTGCCAGCAGCTTAGTCCAGGGGTCCTCTGGAAACACCATATATTTT. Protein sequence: CASSLVQGSSGNTIYF.

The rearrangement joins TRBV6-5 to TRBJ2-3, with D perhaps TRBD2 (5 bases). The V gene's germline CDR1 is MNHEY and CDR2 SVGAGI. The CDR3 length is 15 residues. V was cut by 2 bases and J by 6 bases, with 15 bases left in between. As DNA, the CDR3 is TGTGCCAGCAGTTACGGGCTAGCCCCCTCGGATACGCAGTATTTT. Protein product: CASSYGLAPSDTQYF.

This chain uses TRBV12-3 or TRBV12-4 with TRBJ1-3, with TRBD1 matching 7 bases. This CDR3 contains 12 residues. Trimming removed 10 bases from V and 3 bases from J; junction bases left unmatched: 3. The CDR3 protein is CANRQGGNTIYF. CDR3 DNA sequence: TGTGCCAACCGACAGGGTGGAAACACCATATATTTT.

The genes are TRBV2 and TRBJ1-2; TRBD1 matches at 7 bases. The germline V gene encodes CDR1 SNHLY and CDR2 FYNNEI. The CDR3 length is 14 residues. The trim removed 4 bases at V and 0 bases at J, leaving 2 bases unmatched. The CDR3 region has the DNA TGTGCCAGCAGTGGACAGGGCCCTAACTATGGCTACACCTTC. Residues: CASSGQGPNYGYTF.

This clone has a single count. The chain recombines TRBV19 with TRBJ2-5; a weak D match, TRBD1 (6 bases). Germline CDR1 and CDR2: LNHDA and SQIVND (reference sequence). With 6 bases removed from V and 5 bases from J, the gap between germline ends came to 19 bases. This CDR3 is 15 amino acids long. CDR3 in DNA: TGTGCCAGTAGCATGCCGTACCAGGGGCCGGAGACCCAGTACTTC. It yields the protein CASSMPYQGPETQYF.

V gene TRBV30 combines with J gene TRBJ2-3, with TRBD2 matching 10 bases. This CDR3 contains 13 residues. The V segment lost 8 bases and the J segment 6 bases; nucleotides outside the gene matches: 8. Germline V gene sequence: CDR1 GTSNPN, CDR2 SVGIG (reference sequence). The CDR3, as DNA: TGTGCCGGCTCTAGCGGGGGTTGGGATACGCAGTATTTT. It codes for CAGSSGGWDTQYF.

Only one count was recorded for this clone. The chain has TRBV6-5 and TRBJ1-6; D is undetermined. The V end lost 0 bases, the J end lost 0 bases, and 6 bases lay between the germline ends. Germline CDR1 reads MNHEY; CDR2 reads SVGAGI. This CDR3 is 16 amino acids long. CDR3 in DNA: TGTGCCAGCAGTTACTCGCAGGTCTCCTATAATTCACCCCTCCACTTT. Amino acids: CASSYSQVSYNSPLHF.

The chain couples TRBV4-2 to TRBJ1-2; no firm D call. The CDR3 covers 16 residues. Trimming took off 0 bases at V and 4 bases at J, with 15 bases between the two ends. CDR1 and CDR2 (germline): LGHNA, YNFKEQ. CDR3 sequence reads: CASSQEFAEGSYGYTF. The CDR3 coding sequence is TGTGCCAGCAGCCAAGAGTTCGCCGAAGGGAGCTATGGCTACACCTTC.

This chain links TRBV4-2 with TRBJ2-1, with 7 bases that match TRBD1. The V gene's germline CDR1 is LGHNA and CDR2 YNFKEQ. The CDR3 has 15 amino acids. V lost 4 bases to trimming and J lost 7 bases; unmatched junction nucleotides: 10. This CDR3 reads CASSRETGMSNEQFF. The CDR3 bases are TGTGCCAGCAGCCGGGAGACAGGGATGTCGAATGAGCAGTTCTTC.

CDR3 coding DNA: TGTGCCAGTAGTATCCTTAGACAGACTTCTAGCAATCAGCCCCAGCATTTT. Translating gives CASSILRQTSSNQPQHF. The chain couples TRBV19 to TRBJ1-5; tentative D call: TRBD1 (5 bases). The ends were cut back, 3 bases at V and 0 bases at J, with 15 bases in the middle. The CDR3 covers 17 residues. The germline gives CDR1 LNHDA, CDR2 SQIVND (reference sequence).

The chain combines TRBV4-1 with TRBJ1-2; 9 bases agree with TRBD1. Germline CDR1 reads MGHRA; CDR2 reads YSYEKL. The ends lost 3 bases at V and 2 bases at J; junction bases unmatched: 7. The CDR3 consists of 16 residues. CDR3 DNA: TGCGCCAGCAGCCAGGACCGGGACAGGGAAAACTATGGCTACACCTTC. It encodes CASSQDRDRENYGYTF.

Written as DNA, the CDR3 is TGTGCCAGCAGCTTAGAGGACAGGCATAATCAGCCCCAGCATTTT. Its translation is CASSLEDRHNQPQHF. The chain has TRBV7-6 and TRBJ1-5; 7 nucleotides align to TRBD1. The CDR3 is 15 amino acids. Germline CDR1 SGHVS, CDR2 FNYEAQ. V was pared by 1 base and J by 4 bases, with 4 bases of the junction left unmatched.

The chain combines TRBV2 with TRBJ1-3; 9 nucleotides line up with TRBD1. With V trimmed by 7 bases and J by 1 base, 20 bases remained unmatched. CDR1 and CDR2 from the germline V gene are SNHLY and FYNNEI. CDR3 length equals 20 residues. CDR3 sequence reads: CASTPPVPPLQGASGNTIYF. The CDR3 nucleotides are TGTGCCAGCACCCCACCGGTCCCACCCCTACAGGGGGCTTCTGGAAACACCATATATTTT.